Reported below is one T cell receptor (beta chain). The data were taken from a study of blood T cell repertoires in COVID-19. TCRdb's copy holds only in-frame clones and misses some; the assay was immunoSEQ multiplex PCR. Of approximately 250,000 clones listed, around four fifths were seen once; the top ten hold about 6.3%. The CDR3 contains 14 residues. Germline V gives CDR1 MDHEN, CDR2 SYDVKM. V was pared by 0 bases and J by 2 bases, with 0 bases of the junction left unmatched. The receptor was derived from a woman aged 55-70 years with active or convalescent COVID-19. The specimen sequenced was peripheral blood. This chain joins TRBV28 and TRBJ2-5, with TRBD1 matching over 7 bases. The CDR3 spells CASSLWGQQETQYF. The CDR3 DNA sequence: TGTGCCAGCAGTTTATGGGGACAGCAAGAGACCCAGTACTTC.